Following are 11 T cell receptor beta chains from one sample sequenced in a study of early T cells in non-severe SARS-CoV-2 infection. TCRdb reanalysed the 5' RACE reads using MiXCR and keeps one entry per CDR3 protein. The sample holds tens of thousands of distinct CDR3 sequences, 9.5% seen once. Material: whole blood. The receptors were gathered from an adult who was a healthcare worker with PCR-confirmed SARS-CoV-2 infection or an uninfected control (not recorded which).

The sample holds many counts of this clonotype. The V gene is TRBV14, the J gene TRBJ2-7; no definite D call. Per germline, CDR1 SGHDN and CDR2 FVKESK. Trimming stripped 2 bases from V and 6 bases from J, with 8 bases between. This CDR3 has 12 residues. Here the CDR3 reads CASSQHLSEQYF. The CDR3 region has the DNA TGTGCCAGCAGCCAACACCTTTCCGAGCAGTACTTC.

The genes are TRBV5-1 and TRBJ2-3, with 10 bases matching TRBD2. Trimming cost V 4 bases and J 2 bases; bases outside gene matches: 7. Germline assignment: CDR1 SGHRS and CDR2 YFSETQ. This CDR3 comprises 16 residues. CDR3 DNA sequence: TGCGCCAGCAGCGCCCGGACTAGCGGATTCACAGATACGCAGTATTTT. Protein: CASSARTSGFTDTQYF. Combining the CDR3 with reference TRBV5-1 and TRBJ2-3 gives the whole variable domain KAGVTQTPRYLIKTRGQQVTLSCSPISGHRSVSWYQQTPGQGLQFLFEYFSETQRNKGNFPGRFSGRQFSNSRSEMNVSTLELGDSALYLCASSARTSGFTDTQYFGPGTRLTVL.

This clonotype came up many times. The V gene is TRBV12-3 or TRBV12-4, the J gene TRBJ2-1, with a weak D call TRBD2 (6 bases). The CDR3 is 13 residues long. With 1 base removed from V and 9 bases from J, the gap between germline ends came to 10 bases. The CDR3 DNA follows: TGTGCCAGCAGTTTAGTCGGTAGCGGTGAGCAGTTCTTC. Translating gives CASSLVGSGEQFF.

There are a few counts of this clonotype. The chain recombines TRBV18 with TRBJ2-2; D gene uncertain. The CDR3 extends over 12 amino acids. Per germline, CDR1 KGHSH and CDR2 LQKENI. V was cut by 6 bases and J by 2 bases, with 4 bases left in between. The CDR3 DNA reads TGTGCCAGCTCGATTAACACCGGGGAGCTGTTTTTT. Its protein is CASSINTGELFF.

This clonotype came up many times. CDR3 nucleotide sequence: TGCAGTGCTAGTCGGCTGGGGTATCCCCTAGATTCACCCCTCCACTTT. Its protein product is CSASRLGYPLDSPLHF. The V call is TRBV20-1, the J call TRBJ1-6; D ambiguous. Trimming removed 3 bases from V and 8 bases from J, with 20 bases in between. CDR1 and CDR2 from the germline V gene are DFQATT and SNEGSKA (reference sequence). The CDR3 is made up of 16 amino acids.

The J gene is TRBJ2-3, the V gene TRBV6-6; the D gene is possibly TRBD2 (6 bases). The CDR3 length is 15 residues. V gave up 4 bases and J gave up 5 bases, with 16 bases separating them. CDR1 MNHNY and CDR2 SVGAGI come from the germline V gene (reference sequence). This CDR3 reads CASSSPGLLIDTQYF. In DNA, the CDR3 is TGTGCCAGCAGTTCCCCGGGACTCCTAATAGATACGCAGTATTTT.

Ten or more counts support this clonotype. The V call is TRBV10-3, the J call TRBJ2-7, with D maybe TRBD1 (7 bases). This CDR3 spans 19 amino acids. The ends were cut back, 0 bases at V and 5 bases at J, with 26 bases in the middle. Germline values: CDR1 ENHRY, CDR2 SYGVKD. CDR3 nucleotides: TGTGCCATCAGTGAGTCCAGGGGGTCTGGACTACCGTCATGGGACGAGCAGTACTTC. Residues: CAISESRGSGLPSWDEQYF.

On this clonotype: A much larger clone lies one base from this, so it may be a read error. The chain is built from TRBV4-1 and TRBJ1-1, with D unclear. CDR1 is MGHRA and CDR2 is YSYEKL in the germline V gene. CDR3 length equals 13 residues. CDR3 sequence: CANSPGWGTEAFF. CDR3 nucleotide sequence: TGCGCCAACAGCCCCGGATGGGGCACTGAAGCTTTCTTT.

The chain joins TRBV30 to TRBJ2-3, with 14 nucleotides matching TRBD2. CDR1 GTSNPN and CDR2 SVGIG come from the germline V gene (reference sequence). CDR3 length equals 15 residues. V was pared by 6 bases and J by 4 bases, with 6 bases of the junction left unmatched. The CDR3 is CACMGLAGVPDTQYF. CDR3 nucleotide sequence: TGTGCCTGTATGGGACTAGCGGGAGTTCCAGATACGCAGTATTTT. Looking up the rest from reference TRBV30 and TRBJ2-3 gives the full variable domain: SQTIHQWPATLVQPVGSPLSLECTVEGTSNPNLYWYRQAAGRGLQLLFYSVGIGQISSEVPQNLSASRPQDRQFILSSKKLLLSDSGFYLCACMGLAGVPDTQYFGPGTRLTVL.

The rearrangement uses TRBV29-1 and TRBJ1-1; 9 nucleotides align to TRBD1. The CDR3 extends over 13 amino acids. V shed 6 bases, J shed 6 bases, and the junction held 8 bases outside the gene matches. CDR1 is SQVTM and CDR2 is ANQGSEA in the germline V gene. CDR3 DNA sequence: TGCAGCGTAGACCCACAGGGGGCCTCTGAAGCTTTCTTT. Translation gives CSVDPQGASEAFF.

This clonotype showed up many times. The chain has TRBV20-1 and TRBJ1-5; D is undetermined. With 1 base removed from V and 7 bases from J, the gap between germline ends came to 17 bases. The CDR3 covers 15 residues. Germline V lookup: CDR1 DFQATT, CDR2 SNEGSKA (reference sequence). This CDR3 is CSARVADTFGQPQHF. The CDR3 DNA reads as TGCAGTGCTAGAGTCGCGGATACTTTCGGACAGCCCCAGCATTTT.